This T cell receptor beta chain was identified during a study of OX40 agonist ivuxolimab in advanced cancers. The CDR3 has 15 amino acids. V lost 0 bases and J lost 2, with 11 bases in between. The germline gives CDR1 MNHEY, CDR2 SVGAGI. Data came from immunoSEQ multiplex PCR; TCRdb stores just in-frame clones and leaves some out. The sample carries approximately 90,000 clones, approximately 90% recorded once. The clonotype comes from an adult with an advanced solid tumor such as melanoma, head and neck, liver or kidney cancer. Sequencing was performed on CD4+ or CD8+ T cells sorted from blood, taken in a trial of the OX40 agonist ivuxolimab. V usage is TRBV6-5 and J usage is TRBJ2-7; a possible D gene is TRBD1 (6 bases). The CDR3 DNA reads TGTGCCAGCAGTTACTCGAGGGACACCACCTACGAGCAGTACTTC. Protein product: CASSYSRDTTYEQYF.